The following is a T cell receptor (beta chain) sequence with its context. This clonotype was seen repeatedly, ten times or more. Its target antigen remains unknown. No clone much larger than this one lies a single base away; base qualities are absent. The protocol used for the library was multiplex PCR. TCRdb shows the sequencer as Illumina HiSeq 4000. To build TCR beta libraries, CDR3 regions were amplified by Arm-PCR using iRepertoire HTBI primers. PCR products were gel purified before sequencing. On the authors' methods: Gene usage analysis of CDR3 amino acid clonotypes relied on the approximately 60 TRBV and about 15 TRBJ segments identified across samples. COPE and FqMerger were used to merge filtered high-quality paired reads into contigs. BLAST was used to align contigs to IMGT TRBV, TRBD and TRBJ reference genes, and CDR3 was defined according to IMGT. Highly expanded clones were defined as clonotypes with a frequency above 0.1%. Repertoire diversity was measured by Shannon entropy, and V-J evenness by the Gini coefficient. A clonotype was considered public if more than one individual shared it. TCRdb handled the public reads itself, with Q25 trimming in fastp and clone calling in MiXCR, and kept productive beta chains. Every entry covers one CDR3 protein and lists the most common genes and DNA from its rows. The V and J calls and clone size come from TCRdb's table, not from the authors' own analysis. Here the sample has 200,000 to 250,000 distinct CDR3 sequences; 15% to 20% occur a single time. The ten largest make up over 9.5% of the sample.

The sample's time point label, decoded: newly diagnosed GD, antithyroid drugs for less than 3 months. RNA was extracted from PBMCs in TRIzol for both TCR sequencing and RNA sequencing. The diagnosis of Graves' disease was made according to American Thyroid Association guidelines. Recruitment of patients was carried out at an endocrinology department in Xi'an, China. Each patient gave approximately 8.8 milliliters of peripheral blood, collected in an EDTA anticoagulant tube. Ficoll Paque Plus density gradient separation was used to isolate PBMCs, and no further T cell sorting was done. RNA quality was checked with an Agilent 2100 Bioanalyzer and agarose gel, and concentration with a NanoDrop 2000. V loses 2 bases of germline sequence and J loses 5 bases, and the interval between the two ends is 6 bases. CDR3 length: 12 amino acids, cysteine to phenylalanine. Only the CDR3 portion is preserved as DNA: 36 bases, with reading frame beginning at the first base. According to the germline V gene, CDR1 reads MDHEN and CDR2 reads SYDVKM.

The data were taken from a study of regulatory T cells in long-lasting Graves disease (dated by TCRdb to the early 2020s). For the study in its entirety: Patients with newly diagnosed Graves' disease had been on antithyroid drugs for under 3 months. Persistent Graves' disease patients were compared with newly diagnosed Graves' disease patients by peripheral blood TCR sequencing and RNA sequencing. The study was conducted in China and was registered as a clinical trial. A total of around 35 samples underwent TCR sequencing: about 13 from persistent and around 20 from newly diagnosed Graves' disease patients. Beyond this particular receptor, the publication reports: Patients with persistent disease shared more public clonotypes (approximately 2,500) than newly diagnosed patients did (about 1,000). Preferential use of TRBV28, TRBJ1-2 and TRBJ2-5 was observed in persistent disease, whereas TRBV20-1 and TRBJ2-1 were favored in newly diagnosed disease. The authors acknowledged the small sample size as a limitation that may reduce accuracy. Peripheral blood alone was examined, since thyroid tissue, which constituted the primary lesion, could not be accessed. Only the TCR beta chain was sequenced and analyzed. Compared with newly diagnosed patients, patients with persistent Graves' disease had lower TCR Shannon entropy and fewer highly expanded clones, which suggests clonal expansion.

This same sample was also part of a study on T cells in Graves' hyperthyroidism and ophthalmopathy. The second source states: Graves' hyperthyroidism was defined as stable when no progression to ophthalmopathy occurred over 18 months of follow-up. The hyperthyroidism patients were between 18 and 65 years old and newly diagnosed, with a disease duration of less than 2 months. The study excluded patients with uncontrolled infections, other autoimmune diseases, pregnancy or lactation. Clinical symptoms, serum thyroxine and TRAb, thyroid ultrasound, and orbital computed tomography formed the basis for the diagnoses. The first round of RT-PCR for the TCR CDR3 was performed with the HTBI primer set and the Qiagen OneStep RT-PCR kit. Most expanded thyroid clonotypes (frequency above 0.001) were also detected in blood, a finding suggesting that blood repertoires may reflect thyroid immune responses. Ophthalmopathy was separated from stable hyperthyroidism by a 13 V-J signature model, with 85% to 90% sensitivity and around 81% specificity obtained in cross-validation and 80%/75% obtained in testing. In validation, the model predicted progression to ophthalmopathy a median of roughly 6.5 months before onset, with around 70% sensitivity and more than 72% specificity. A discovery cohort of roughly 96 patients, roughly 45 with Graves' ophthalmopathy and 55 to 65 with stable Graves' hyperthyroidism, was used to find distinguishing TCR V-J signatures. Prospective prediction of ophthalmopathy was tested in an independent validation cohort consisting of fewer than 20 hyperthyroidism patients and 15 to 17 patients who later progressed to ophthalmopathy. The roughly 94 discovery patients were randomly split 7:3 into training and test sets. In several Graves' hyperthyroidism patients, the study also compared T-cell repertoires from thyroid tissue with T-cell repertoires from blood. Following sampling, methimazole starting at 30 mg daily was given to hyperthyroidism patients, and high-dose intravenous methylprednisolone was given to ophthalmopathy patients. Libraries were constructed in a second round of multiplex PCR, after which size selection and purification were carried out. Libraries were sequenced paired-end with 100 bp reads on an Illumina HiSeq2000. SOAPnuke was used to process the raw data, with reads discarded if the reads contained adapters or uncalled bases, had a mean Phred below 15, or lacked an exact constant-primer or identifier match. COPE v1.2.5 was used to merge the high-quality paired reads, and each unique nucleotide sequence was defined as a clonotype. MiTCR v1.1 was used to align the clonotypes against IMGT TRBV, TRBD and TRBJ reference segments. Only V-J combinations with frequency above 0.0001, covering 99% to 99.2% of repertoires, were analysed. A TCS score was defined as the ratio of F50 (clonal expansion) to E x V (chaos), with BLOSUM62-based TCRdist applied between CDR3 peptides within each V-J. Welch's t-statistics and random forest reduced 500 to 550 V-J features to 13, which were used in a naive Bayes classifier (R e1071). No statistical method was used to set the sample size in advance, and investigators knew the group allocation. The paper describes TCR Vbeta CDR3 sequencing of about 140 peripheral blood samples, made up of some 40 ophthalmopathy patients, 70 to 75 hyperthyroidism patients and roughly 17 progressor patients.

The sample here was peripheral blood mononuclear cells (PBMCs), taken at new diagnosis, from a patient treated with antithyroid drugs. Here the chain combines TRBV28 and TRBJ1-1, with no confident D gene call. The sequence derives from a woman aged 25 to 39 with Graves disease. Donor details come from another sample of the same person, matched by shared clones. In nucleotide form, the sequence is TGTGCCAGCAGTTTACTTCAGACTGAAGCTTTCTTT. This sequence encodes CASSLLQTEAFF.